The 30 T cell receptor beta chains reported below all come from one sample, sequenced in a study of blood T cell repertoires in COVID-19. The method was immunoSEQ multiplex PCR; TCRdb's version includes in-frame clones alone and lacks a portion of them. Of roughly 100,000 clones listed, 82% were seen once; the top ten hold about 16%. The sequenced sample consisted of peripheral blood. Receptors originate from a woman over 75 with acute or convalescent COVID-19.

The chain links TRBV6-6 to TRBJ2-1, with 9 nucleotides matching TRBD2. Germline V lookup: CDR1 MNHNY, CDR2 SVGAGI (reference sequence). The CDR3 is made up of 17 amino acids. Germline trimming cut 5 bases from V and 3 bases from J; bases unmatched to any gene: 11. The CDR3 protein is CASSHGGRAPIYNEQFF. As DNA, the CDR3 is TGTGCCAGCAGTCACGGCGGGAGGGCCCCGATCTACAATGAGCAGTTCTTC.

This sequence joins TRBV6-1 and TRBJ1-1, with D unresolved. Looked up from germline, CDR1 is MNHNS and CDR2 is SASEGT. CDR3 length: 12 residues. V lost 2 bases and J 7 bases, leaving 8 bases between the germline ends. In DNA form, the CDR3 reads TGTGCCAGCAGTGAAAGGAGCCTTGAAGCTTTCTTT. This translates into CASSERSLEAFF.

This clone was detected only once. The CDR3 nucleotides are TGTGCCAGCAGCCAAGCGACTAGCGGGAGGGACCCTGATACGCAGTATTTT. This gives the protein CASSQATSGRDPDTQYF. V gene TRBV3-1 (or the pseudogene TRBV3-2) combines with J gene TRBJ2-3, with 14 positions matching TRBD2. Trimming took 1 base from V and 6 from J; bases not matched to a gene: 6. The CDR3 is made up of 17 amino acids. Germline CDR1 and CDR2: LGHDT and YNNKEL (reference sequence).

The chain recombines TRBV30 with TRBJ2-7; 12 bases map to TRBD1. CDR3 length equals 16 residues. Germline V gene lookup returns CDR1 GTSNPN and CDR2 SVGIG (reference sequence). Germline trimming cut 2 bases from V and 7 bases from J; bases unmatched to any gene: 12. The CDR3 loop is CAWSPTGTGGRDEQYV. CDR3 sequence (DNA): TGTGCCTGGAGTCCAACCGGGACAGGGGGCCGGGATGAGCAGTACGTC.

The chain has TRBV4-1 and TRBJ2-1, with a tentative D call TRBD2 (5 bases). Trimming removed 0 bases from V and 3 bases from J, with 9 bases in between. Germline V gene sequence: CDR1 MGHRA, CDR2 YSYEKL. There are 15 residues in the CDR3. The CDR3 sequence: CASSQDEGDYNEQFF. CDR3 DNA sequence: TGCGCCAGCAGCCAAGACGAGGGCGACTACAATGAGCAGTTCTTC.

This chain links TRBV5-1 with TRBJ2-2, with no clear D. The CDR3 is made up of 13 amino acids. Germline CDR1 reads SGHRS; CDR2 reads YFSETQ. V lost 0 bases and J lost 2, with 2 bases in between. The CDR3 sequence: CASSLANTGELFF. CDR3 coding DNA: TGCGCCAGCAGCTTGGCTAACACCGGGGAGCTGTTTTTT.

This rearrangement joins TRBV6-6 to TRBJ1-6; possibly TRBD1 for D (6 bases). CDR3 size: 15 residues. The V gene's germline CDR1 is MNHNY and CDR2 SVGAGI (reference sequence). V was clipped by 6 bases and J by 5 bases, with 14 bases between them. In DNA, the CDR3 is TGTGCCAGCAGCCCTGCGGCAGGGGATAATTCACCCCTCCACTTT. The encoded protein is CASSPAAGDNSPLHF.

This chain uses TRBV28 with TRBJ2-1, with 7 bases that match TRBD1. V gave up 7 bases and J gave up 5 bases; unmatched junction bases: 11. Germline V CDR1 and CDR2: MDHEN, SYDVKM. The CDR3 extends over 15 amino acids. CDR3 coding DNA: TGTGCCAGCACTTCCCCGGGACAGCGAAACAATGAGCAGTTCTTC. Amino acids: CASTSPGQRNNEQFF.

This rearrangement joins TRBV10-1 to TRBJ1-2; D ambiguous. Germline CDR1 and CDR2: WNHNN and SYGVQD (reference sequence). The CDR3 consists of 14 residues. Trimming took off 2 bases at V and 4 bases at J, with 11 bases between the two ends. The CDR3 region has the DNA TGCGCCAGCAGTGAGGGAGGCATCACCTATGGCTACACCTTC. Translation gives CASSEGGITYGYTF.

The chain links TRBV11-2 to TRBJ2-1; TRBD2 matches at 9 bases. CDR3 size: 12 residues. The germline gives CDR1 SGHAT, CDR2 FQNNGV. With V trimmed by 6 bases and J by 9 bases, 3 bases remained unmatched. This chain's CDR3 is CASSFSGSEQFF. As DNA, the CDR3 is TGTGCCAGCAGTTTTAGCGGGAGTGAGCAGTTCTTC.

The chain combines TRBV3-1 (or the pseudogene TRBV3-2) with TRBJ1-3; the match to TRBD1 covers 8 bases. CDR3 length equals 17 residues. From germline, CDR1 is LGHDT and CDR2 YNNKEL (reference sequence). V shed 1 base and J 0 bases; nucleotides not matched to a gene: 5. The CDR3 region has the DNA TGTGCCAGCAGCCAAGGTCGACAGGGGATCTCTGGAAACACCATATATTTT. It specifies CASSQGRQGISGNTIYF.

The rearrangement joins TRBV18 to TRBJ2-1; D may be TRBD2 (5 bases). Germline loops: CDR1 KGHSH, CDR2 LQKENI. V gave up 6 bases and J gave up 8 bases, with 17 bases separating them. The CDR3 spans 14 residues. In DNA form, the CDR3 reads TGTGCCAGCTCCCTGCTGGACGGGCGGGATGAGCAGTTCTTC. Encoded protein: CASSLLDGRDEQFF.

Here the CDR3 DNA reads TGTGCCAGCAGAAATATTAATCAGGGTGGAACCGGCGGGGAGCTGTTTTTT. The encoded protein is CASRNINQGGTGGELFF. The chain employs TRBV27 and TRBJ2-2, with D possibly matching TRBD1 (5 bases). V lost 6 bases to trimming and J lost 7 bases, with 24 bases between them. The length of the CDR3 is 17 residues. Germline CDR1 reads MNHEY; CDR2 reads SMNVEV (reference sequence).

The chain is built from TRBV5-1 and TRBJ2-2; 13 bases agree with TRBD2. Germline lookup yields CDR1 SGHRS and CDR2 YFSETQ. V lost 3 bases to trimming and J lost 0 bases; unmatched junction nucleotides: 5. The CDR3 contains 18 residues. The CDR3, as DNA: TGCGCCAGCAGCTCAGGACTAGCGGGGGCAACGAACACCGGGGAGCTGTTTTTT. Its translation: CASSSGLAGATNTGELFF.

The rearrangement joins TRBV7-9 to TRBJ1-5; 7 bases line up with TRBD1. There are 13 residues in the CDR3. J was trimmed by 6 bases and V by 3 bases; bases with no gene match: 2. Germline-derived CDR1 and CDR2 are SEHNR and FQNEAQ (reference sequence). The CDR3 region is CASSLTGTQPQHF. CDR3 DNA sequence: TGTGCCAGCAGCTTGACAGGGACTCAGCCCCAGCATTTT. Full variable domain (remainder filled in from reference TRBV7-9 and TRBJ1-5): DTGVSQNPRHKITKRGQNVTFRCDPISEHNRLYWYRQTLGQGPEFLTYFQNEAQLEKSRLLSDRFSAERPKGSFSTLEIQRTEQGDSAMYLCASSLTGTQPQHFGDGTRLSIL.

This chain links TRBV5-8 with TRBJ2-3; TRBD2 matches 14 bases. This CDR3 is built from 16 residues. V lost 4 bases and J lost 2; bases outside the gene matches: 3. The germline V gene encodes CDR1 SGHTS and CDR2 YDEGEE. The CDR3 reads CASSGGLAGDTDTQYF. CDR3 in DNA: TGTGCCAGCAGCGGGGGACTAGCGGGGGACACAGATACGCAGTATTTT.

The V call is TRBV6-5, the J call TRBJ2-2; tentative D call: TRBD2 (6 bases). CDR1 and CDR2 (germline): MNHEY, SVGAGI. Trimming took 2 bases from V and 7 from J, leaving 14 bases between them. The CDR3 runs to 15 residues. The CDR3 nucleotides are TGTGCCAGCAGTTACAGGGATTGGGGAGGCGGGGAGCTGTTTTTT. Protein product: CASSYRDWGGGELFF.

The genes are TRBV4-3 and TRBJ2-6; maybe TRBD2 (5 bases). Trimming removed 0 bases at V and 1 base at J, with 10 bases between. This CDR3 contains 17 residues. Germline V gene data show CDR1 as LGHNA and CDR2 as YSLEER. Written as DNA, the CDR3 is TGCGCCAGCAGCCAAGATACGGCGGGTTCTGGGGCCAACGTCCTGACTTTC. This translates into CASSQDTAGSGANVLTF.

This rearrangement joins TRBV19 to TRBJ2-2, with 10 positions matching TRBD1. The length of the CDR3 is 16 residues. The V gene's germline CDR1 is LNHDA and CDR2 SQIVND (reference sequence). The V gene end was trimmed by 5 bases and the J gene end by 5 bases; junction bases not matched to a gene: 8. The CDR3 DNA follows: TGTGCCAGTAGTCCACCGGGACAGGGGTGGACCGGGGAGCTGTTTTTT. Its translation: CASSPPGQGWTGELFF.

The CDR3 loop reads CASGLVPPSGRREDEQFF. Written as DNA, the CDR3 is TGTGCTAGTGGTTTGGTCCCTCCTAGCGGGAGGCGTGAGGATGAGCAGTTCTTC. V is TRBV12-5 and J is TRBJ2-1, with TRBD2 matching over 11 bases. The CDR3 runs 18 residues. Germline CDR1 and CDR2: LGHNT and FRNRAP. J was trimmed by 8 bases and V by 0 bases; bases with no gene match: 12.

This clone was seen once. This chain links TRBV7-2 with TRBJ2-3, with D perhaps TRBD2 (6 bases). Germline V CDR1 and CDR2: SGHTA, FQGNSA. The CDR3 is 14 residues long. Trimming left V 1 base short and J 3 bases short, with 8 bases between. The CDR3 region is CASSLVEGTDTQYF. DNA of the CDR3: TGTGCCAGCAGCTTAGTGGAGGGTACAGATACGCAGTATTTT.

The chain employs TRBV6-1 and TRBJ2-7, with D perhaps matching TRBD2 (7 bases). Germline assignment: CDR1 MNHNS and CDR2 SASEGT. This CDR3 is 15 amino acids long. Trimming cost V 2 bases and J 3 bases, with 14 bases left between them. The DNA for the CDR3 is TGTGCCAGCAGTGAATGGGAGGGGGGCTTCTACGAGCAGTACGTC. Residues: CASSEWEGGFYEQYV.

The V call is TRBV12-3 or TRBV12-4, the J call TRBJ2-7; D might be TRBD1 (5 bases). The CDR3 extends over 11 amino acids. Trimming removed 6 bases at V and 3 bases at J, with 6 bases between. The CDR3 DNA reads TGTGCCAGCAGCCAGGGCTACGAGCAGTACTTC. As protein: CASSQGYEQYF.

This clone was recorded a few times. Other DNA variants within this sample encode the same CDR3. This sequence joins TRBV9 and TRBJ1-5; 8 nucleotides line up with TRBD1. This CDR3 is 15 amino acids long. CDR1 SGDLS and CDR2 YYNGEE come from the germline V gene. V shed 4 bases, J shed 4 bases, and the junction held 7 bases outside the gene matches. The CDR3 nucleotides are TGTGCCAGCAGCTCTCAGGGGGCCACTAATCAGCCCCAGCATTTT. This codes for CASSSQGATNQPQHF.

The chain employs TRBV11-3 and TRBJ2-5; D possibly corresponds to TRBD2 (5 bases). V lost 3 bases to trimming and J lost 3 bases, with 11 bases between them. Germline loops: CDR1 SGHNT, CDR2 YENEEA. CDR3 length: 14 residues. CDR3 residues: CASSFGGPEETQYF. In DNA form, the CDR3 reads TGTGCCAGCAGCTTTGGAGGCCCTGAAGAGACCCAGTACTTC.

The chain joins TRBV5-1 to TRBJ2-1; 9 bases map to TRBD2. CDR3 size: 15 residues. V shed 0 bases, J shed 8 bases, and the junction held 6 bases outside the gene matches. Germline V CDR1 and CDR2: SGHRS, YFSETQ. The CDR3 protein is CASSLELAGRDEQFF. CDR3 nucleotides: TGCGCCAGCAGCTTGGAACTAGCGGGTCGGGATGAGCAGTTCTTC.

The chain links TRBV7-9 to TRBJ1-2; D is perhaps TRBD1 (6 bases). Germline V gene lookup returns CDR1 SEHNR and CDR2 FQNEAQ (reference sequence). The CDR3 runs 16 residues. V was trimmed by 2 bases and J by 4 bases, leaving 17 bases between them. For the CDR3, the DNA is TGTGCCAGCAGCTTAAGGTCCCGAGGGGGAAGCTATGGCTACACCTTC. The encoded protein is CASSLRSRGGSYGYTF.

The gene calls are TRBV6-5 and TRBJ1-1, with a possible D match to TRBD1 (5 bases). Trimming left V 5 bases short and J 0 bases short, with 10 bases between. The CDR3 extends over 14 amino acids. Germline loops: CDR1 MNHEY, CDR2 SVGAGI. The CDR3 protein is CASSRPGMNTEAFF. CDR3 coding DNA: TGTGCCAGCAGTAGACCAGGGATGAACACTGAAGCTTTCTTT.

This clone was seen only a few times. J is TRBJ2-7 and V is TRBV7-9, with D perhaps matching TRBD2 (5 bases). CDR3 size: 9 residues. Germline V gene lookup returns CDR1 SEHNR and CDR2 FQNEAQ (reference sequence). Trimming cost V 11 bases and J 4 bases, with 6 bases left between them. In nucleotides, the CDR3 is TGTGCCGGAGGATACGAGCAGTACTTC. Protein product: CAGGYEQYF.

This sequence joins TRBV5-1 and TRBJ1-1; D remains ambiguous. Germline-derived CDR1 and CDR2 are SGHRS and YFSETQ. This CDR3 is built from 14 residues. V was pared by 0 bases and J by 11 bases, with 17 bases between. The CDR3 sequence: CASSLEFGLRDAFF. CDR3 sequence (DNA): TGCGCCAGCAGCTTGGAATTTGGACTGAGAGATGCTTTCTTT.